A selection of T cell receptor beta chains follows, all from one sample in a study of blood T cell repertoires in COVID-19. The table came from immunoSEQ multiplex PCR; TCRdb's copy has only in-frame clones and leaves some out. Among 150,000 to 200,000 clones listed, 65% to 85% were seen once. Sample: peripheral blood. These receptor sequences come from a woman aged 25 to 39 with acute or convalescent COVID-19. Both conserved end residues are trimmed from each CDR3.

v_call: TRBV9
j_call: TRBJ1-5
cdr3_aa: ASSAAGDNQPQH

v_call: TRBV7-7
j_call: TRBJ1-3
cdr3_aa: ASSLGTGFGNTIY

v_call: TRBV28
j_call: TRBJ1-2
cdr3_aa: ATRPLWTASNYGYT

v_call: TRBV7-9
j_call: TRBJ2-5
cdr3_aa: ASSLVASPAQETQY

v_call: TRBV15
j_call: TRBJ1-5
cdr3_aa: ATSREVHNQPQH

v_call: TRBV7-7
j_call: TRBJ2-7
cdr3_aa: ASSLGQGNYEQY

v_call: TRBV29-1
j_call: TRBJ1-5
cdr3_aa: SVETGQGGNQPQH

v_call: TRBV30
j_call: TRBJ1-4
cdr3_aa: AWSARTGRGEKLF

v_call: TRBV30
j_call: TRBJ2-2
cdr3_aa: ASPPKLKNTGELF

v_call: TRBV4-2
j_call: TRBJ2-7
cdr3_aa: ASSPLLAGVYEQY

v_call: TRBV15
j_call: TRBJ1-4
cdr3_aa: ATSSLGGLSNEKLF

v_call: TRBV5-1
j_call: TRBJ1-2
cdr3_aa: ARRPGGGVGGYT

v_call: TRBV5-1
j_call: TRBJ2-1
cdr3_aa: ASSPESVVLLF

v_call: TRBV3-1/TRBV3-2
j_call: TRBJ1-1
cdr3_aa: ASSHHRGMNTEAF

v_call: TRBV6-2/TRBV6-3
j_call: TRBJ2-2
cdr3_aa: ASSSLDRTVNTGELF

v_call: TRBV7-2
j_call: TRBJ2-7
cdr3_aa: ASSLVGVGGSLSYEQY

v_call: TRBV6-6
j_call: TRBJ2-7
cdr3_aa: ASSPGNEQY

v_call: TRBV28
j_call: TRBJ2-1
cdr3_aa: ASSLWGTVNNEQF

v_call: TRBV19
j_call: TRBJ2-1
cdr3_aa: ASSSGLAGASGSNEQF

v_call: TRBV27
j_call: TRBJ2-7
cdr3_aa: ASSPHWDRVSYEQY

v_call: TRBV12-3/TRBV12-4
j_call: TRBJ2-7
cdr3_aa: ASSLARLGEQY

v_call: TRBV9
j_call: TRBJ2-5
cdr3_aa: ASSVSIPGTGNLETQY

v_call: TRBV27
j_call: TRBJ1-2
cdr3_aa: ASSLSYSYGYT

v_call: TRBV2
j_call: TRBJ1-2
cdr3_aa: ASIQGDGYT

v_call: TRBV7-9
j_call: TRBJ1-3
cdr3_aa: ASSLRSRGRIRGNTIY

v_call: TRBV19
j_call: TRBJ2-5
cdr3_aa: ASRAGAEETQY

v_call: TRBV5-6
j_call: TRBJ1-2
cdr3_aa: ASSLVPGQGDYGYT

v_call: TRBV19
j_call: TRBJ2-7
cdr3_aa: ASSITRGLAASYEQY

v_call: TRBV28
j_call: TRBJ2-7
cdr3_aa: ASSPGLDIYEQY

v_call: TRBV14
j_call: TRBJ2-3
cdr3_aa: ASSQESGLGTDTQY

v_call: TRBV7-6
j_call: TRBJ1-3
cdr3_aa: ASSMGQSSGNTIY

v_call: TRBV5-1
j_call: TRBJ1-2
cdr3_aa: ASSSAGERSGYT

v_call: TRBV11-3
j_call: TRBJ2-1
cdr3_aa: ASSLGGTGSYNEQF

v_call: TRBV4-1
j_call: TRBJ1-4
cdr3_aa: ASSQPSGTGANEKLF

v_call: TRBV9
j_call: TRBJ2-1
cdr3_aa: ASSVDSSGGYNEQF

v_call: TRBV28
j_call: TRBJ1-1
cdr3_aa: ATTSLNTEAF

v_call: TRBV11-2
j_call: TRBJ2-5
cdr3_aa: ASSFNPGARQETQY

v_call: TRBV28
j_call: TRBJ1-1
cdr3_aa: ASSLILAAAF

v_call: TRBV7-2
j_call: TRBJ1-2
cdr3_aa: ASSLRQGGGYT

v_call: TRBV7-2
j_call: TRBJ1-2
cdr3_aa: ASSPTPRRTNYGYT